This T cell receptor (beta chain) comes out of a study of cytomegalovirus exposure and HLA in healthy donors. Study conclusions and caveats: A link between a missense DCLRE1C variant and TCR beta V- and J-gene trimming emerged from a later analysis. Further analysis was carried out later, and it showed several of the most significant clusters appearing linked to common viral pathogens. TCR beta sequences reportedly predicted most subjects' HLA-A and HLA-B alleles accurately.

The CDR3 has 15 residues. Germline CDR1 and CDR2: LNHDA and SQIVND (reference sequence). V was trimmed by 7 bases and J by 8 bases, leaving 21 bases between them. About this clone itself: What it recognizes is unknown.

When sampled, the donors appeared nominally healthy, though they likely had unrecorded immune exposures. Amplification used 60 Vbeta primers and 13 Jbeta primers. The assay was immunoSEQ multiplex PCR, and TCRdb's table has in-frame clones only and misses some. The sample yields over 150,000 clones, roughly 70% seen once. The sequencing input was PBMCs. The receptor was derived from a male donor in good health and CMV-seronegative. The rearrangement uses TRBV19 and TRBJ2-1; D might be TRBD1 (5 bases). CDR3 coding DNA: TGTGCCAGTACCAAAGGGGTACGGATTATCGATGAGCAGTTCTTC. Amino acid sequence: CASTKGVRIIDEQFF.